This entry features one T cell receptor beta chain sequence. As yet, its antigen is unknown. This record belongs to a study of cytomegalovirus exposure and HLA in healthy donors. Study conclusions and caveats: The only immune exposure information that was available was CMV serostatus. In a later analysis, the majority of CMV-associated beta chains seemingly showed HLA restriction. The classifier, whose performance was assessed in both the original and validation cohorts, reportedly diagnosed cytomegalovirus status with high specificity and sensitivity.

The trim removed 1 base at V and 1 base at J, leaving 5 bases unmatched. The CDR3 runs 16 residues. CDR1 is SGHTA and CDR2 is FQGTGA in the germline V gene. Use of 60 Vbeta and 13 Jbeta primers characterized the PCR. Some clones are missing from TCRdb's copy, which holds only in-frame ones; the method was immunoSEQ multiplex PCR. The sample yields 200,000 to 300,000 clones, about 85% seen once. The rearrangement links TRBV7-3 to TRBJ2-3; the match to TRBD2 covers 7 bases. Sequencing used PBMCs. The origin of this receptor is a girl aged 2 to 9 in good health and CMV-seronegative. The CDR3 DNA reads TGTGCCAGCAGCTTAATGGGAGGGATAGGCACAGATACGCAGTATTTT. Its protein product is CASSLMGGIGTDTQYF.